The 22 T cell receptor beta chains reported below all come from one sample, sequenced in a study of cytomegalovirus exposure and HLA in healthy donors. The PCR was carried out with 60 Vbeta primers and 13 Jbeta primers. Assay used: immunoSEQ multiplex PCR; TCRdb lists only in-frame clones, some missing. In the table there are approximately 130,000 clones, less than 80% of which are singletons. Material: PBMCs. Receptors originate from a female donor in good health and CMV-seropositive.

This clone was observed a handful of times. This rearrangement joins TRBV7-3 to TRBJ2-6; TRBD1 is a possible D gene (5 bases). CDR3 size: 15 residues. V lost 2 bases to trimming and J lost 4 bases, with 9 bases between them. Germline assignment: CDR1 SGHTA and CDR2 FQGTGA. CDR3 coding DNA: TGTGCCAGCAGCTTACTTACAGGAGGGGCCAACGTCCTGACTTTC. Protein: CASSLLTGGANVLTF. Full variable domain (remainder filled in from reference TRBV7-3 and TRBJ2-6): GAGVSQTPSNKVTEKGKYVELRCDPISGHTALYWYRQSLGQGPEFLIYFQGTGAADDSGLPNDRFFAVRPEGSVSTLKIQRTERGDSAVYLCASSLLTGGANVLTFGAGSRLTVL.

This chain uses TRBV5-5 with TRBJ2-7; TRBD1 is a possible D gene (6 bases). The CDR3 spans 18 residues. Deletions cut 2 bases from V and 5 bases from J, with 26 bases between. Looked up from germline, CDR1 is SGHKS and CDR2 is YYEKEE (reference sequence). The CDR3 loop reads CASSFGQTATYGTDEQYF. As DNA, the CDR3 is TGTGCCAGCAGCTTCGGACAGACTGCGACCTACGGGACCGACGAGCAGTACTTC.

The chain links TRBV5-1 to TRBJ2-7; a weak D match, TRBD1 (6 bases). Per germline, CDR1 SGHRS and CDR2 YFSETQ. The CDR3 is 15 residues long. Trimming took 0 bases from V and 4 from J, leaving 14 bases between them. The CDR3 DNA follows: TGCGCCAGCAGCTTGGGGACAGTGACACGGTACGAGCAGTACTTC. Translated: CASSLGTVTRYEQYF.

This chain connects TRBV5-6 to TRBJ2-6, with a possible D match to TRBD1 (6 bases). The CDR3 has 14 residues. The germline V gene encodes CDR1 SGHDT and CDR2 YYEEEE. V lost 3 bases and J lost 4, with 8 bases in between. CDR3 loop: CASSWGRGANVLTF. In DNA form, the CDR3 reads TGTGCCAGCAGCTGGGGGCGGGGGGCCAACGTCCTGACTTTC. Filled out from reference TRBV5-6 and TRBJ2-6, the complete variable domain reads DAGVTQSPTHLIKTRGQQVTLRCSPKSGHDTVSWYQQALGQGPQFIFQYYEEEERQRGNFPDRFSGHQFPNYSSELNVNALLLGDSALYLCASSWGRGANVLTFGAGSRLTVL.

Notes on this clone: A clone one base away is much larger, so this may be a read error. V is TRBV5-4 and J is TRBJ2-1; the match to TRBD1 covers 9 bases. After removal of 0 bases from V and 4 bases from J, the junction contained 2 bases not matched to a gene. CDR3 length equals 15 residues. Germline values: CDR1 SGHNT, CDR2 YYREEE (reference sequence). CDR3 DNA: TGTGCCAGCAGCTTGGGGGACAGGGCTTACAATGAGCAGTTCTTC. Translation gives CASSLGDRAYNEQFF.

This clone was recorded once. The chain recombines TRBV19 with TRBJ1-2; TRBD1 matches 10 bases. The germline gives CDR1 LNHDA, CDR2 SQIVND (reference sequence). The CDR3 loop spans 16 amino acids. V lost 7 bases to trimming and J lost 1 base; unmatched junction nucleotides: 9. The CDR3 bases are TGTGCCAGTATGGGAGACAGGGGGCGAGGTAACTATGGCTACACCTTC. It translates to CASMGDRGRGNYGYTF.

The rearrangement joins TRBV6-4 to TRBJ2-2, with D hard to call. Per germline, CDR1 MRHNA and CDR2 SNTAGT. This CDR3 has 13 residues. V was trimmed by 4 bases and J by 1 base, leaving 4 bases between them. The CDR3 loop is CASSVGNTGELFF. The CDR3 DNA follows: TGTGCCAGCAGTGTCGGGAACACCGGGGAGCTGTTTTTT.

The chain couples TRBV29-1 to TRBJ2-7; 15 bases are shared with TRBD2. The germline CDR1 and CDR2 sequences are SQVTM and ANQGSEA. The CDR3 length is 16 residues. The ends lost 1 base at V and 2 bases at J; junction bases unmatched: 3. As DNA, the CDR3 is TGCAGCGTTGAAGCTCGGACTAGCGGGAGGGCCTACGAGCAGTACTTC. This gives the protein CSVEARTSGRAYEQYF.

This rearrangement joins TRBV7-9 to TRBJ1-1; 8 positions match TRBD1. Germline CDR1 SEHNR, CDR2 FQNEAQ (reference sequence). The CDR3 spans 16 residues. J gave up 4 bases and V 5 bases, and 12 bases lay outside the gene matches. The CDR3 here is CASSAHSGGTGTEAFF. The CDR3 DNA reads TGTGCCAGCAGCGCCCATTCAGGGGGCACTGGCACTGAAGCTTTCTTT.

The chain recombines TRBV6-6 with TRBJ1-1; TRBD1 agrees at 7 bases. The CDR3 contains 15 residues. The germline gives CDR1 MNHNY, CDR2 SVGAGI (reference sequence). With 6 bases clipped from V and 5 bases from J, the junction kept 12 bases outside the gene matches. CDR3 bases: TGTGCCAGCAGCCCGCGCCGACAGGGAGATACTGAAGCTTTCTTT. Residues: CASSPRRQGDTEAFF.

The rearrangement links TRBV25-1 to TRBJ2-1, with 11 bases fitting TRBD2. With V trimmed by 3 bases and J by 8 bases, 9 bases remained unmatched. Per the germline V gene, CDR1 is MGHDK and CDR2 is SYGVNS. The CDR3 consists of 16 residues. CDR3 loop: CASSDQLAGVSDEQFF. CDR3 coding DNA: TGTGCCAGCAGTGACCAACTAGCGGGAGTATCGGATGAGCAGTTCTTC.

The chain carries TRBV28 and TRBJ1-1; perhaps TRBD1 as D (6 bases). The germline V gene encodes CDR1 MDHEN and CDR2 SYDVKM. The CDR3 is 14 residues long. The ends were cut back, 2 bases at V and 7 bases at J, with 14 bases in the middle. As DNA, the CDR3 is TGTGCCAGCAGTTTAGGGGGGGCGAATTTTGAAGCTTTCTTT. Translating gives CASSLGGANFEAFF.

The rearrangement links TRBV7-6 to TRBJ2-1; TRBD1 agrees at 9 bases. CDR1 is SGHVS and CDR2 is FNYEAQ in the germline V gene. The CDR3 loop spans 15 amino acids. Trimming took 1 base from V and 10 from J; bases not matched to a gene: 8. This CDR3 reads CASSLEGGTGLEQFF. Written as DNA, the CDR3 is TGTGCCAGCAGCTTAGAGGGTGGGACAGGGCTAGAGCAGTTCTTC.

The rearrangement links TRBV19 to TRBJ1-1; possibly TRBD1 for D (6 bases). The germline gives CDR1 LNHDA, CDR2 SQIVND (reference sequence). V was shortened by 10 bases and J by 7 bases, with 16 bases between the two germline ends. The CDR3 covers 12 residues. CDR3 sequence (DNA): TGTGCCACCGCGACAGGTTTGGGTGAAGCTTTCTTT. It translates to CATATGLGEAFF.

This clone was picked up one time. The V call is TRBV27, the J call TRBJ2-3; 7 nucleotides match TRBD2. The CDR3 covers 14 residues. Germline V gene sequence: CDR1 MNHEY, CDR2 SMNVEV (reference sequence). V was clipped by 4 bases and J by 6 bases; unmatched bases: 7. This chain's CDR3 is CASSSRGTGDTQYF. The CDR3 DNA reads TGTGCCAGCAGTTCGCGGGGGACCGGGGATACGCAGTATTTT.

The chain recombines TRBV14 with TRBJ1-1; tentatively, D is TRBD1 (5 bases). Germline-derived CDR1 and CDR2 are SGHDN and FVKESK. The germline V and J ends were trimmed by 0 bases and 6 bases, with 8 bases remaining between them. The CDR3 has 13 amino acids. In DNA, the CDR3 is TGTGCCAGCAGCCAAGATCGGGGGGCTGAAGCTTTCTTT. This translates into CASSQDRGAEAFF.

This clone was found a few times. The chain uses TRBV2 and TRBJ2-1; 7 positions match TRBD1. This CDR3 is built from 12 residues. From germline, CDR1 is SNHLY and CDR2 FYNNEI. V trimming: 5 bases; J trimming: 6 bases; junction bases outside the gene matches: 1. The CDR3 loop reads CASSQGVNEQFF. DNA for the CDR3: TGTGCCAGCAGTCAGGGGGTCAATGAGCAGTTCTTC.

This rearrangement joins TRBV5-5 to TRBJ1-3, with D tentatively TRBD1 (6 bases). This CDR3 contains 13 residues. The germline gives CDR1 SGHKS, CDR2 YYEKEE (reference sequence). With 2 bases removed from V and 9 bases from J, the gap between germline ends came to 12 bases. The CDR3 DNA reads TGTGCCAGCAGCTTACAGGGTAGGGGCACCATATATTTT. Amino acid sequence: CASSLQGRGTIYF.

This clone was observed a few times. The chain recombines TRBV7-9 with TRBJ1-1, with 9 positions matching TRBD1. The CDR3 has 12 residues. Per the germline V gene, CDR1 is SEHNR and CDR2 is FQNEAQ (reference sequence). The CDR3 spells CSTIPGTGSAFF. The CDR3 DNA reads TGTTCCACCATCCCCGGGACAGGGAGCGCTTTCTTT.

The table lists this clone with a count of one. CDR3 residues: CASSLFPNQPQHF. In DNA, the CDR3 is TGTGCCAGCAGTCTCTTCCCTAATCAGCCCCAGCATTTT. The chain combines TRBV6-5 with TRBJ1-5, with D unclear. Germline V gene data show CDR1 as MNHEY and CDR2 as SVGAGI. V was clipped by 5 bases and J by 4 bases, with 9 bases between them. CDR3 size: 13 residues.

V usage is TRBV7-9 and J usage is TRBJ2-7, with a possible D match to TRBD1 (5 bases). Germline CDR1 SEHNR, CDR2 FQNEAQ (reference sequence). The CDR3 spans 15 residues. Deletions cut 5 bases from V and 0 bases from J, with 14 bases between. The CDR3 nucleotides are TGTGCCAGCAGCCTTACCACGACAGTCTCCTACGAGCAGTACTTC. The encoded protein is CASSLTTTVSYEQYF.

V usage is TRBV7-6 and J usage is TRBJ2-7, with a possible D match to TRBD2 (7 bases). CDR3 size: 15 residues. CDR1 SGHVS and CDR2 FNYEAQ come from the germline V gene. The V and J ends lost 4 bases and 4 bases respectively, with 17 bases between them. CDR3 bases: TGTGCCAGCAGCTACCTTGGGGGGGGGCTTTACGAGCAGTACTTC. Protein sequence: CASSYLGGGLYEQYF.